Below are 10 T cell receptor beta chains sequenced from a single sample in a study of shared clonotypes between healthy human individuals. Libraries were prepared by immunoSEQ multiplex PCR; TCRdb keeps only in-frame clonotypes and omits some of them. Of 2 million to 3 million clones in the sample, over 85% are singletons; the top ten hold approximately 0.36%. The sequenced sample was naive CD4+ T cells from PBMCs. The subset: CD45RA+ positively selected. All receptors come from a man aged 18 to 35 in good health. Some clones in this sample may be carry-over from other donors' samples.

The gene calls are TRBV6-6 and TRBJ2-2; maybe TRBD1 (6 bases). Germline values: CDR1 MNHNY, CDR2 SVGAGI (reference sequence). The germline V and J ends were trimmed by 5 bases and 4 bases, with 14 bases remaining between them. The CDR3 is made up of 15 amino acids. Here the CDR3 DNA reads TGTGCCAGCAGTAGGCCCGGGACACGCACCGGGGAGCTGTTTTTT. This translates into CASSRPGTRTGELFF.

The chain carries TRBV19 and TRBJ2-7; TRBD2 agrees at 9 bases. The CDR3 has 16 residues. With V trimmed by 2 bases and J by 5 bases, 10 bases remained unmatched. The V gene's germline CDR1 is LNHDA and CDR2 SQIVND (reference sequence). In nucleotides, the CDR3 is TGTGCCAGTAGTATAACTCCCGTTAGCGGGAGCGACGAGCAGTACTTC. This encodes CASSITPVSGSDEQYF.

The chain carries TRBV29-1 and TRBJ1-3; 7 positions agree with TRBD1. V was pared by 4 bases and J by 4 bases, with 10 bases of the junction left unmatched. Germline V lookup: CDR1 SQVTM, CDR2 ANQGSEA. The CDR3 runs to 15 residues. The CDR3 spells CSVGVRGLTGNTIYF. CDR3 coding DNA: TGCAGCGTTGGAGTGAGGGGGCTTACAGGAAACACCATATATTTT.

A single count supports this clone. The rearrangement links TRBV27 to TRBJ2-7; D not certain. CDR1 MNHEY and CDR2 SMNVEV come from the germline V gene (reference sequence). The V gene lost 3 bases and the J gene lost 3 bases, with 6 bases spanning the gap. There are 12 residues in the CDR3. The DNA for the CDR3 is TGTGCCAGCAGTTTCCCCAGCTACGAGCAGTACTTC. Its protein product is CASSFPSYEQYF.

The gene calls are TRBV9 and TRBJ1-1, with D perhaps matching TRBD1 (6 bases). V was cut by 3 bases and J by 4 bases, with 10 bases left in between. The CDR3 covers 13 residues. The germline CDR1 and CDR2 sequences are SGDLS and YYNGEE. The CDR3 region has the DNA TGTGCCAGCAGCGCCGGGACACTCACTGAAGCTTTCTTT. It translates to CASSAGTLTEAFF.

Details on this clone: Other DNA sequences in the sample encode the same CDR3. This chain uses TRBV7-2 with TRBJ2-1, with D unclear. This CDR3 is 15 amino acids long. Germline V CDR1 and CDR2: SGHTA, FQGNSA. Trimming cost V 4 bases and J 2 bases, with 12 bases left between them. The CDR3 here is CASSSSGTPYNEQFF. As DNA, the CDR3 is TGTGCCAGCAGCTCCTCCGGAACCCCCTACAATGAGCAGTTCTTC.

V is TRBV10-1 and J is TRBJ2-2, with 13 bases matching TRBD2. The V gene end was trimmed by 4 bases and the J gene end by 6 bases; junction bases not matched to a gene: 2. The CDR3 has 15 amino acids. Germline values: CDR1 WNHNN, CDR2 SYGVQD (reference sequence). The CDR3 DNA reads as TGCGCCAGCAGTGGGACTAGCGGGAGTTCCGGGGAGCTGTTTTTT. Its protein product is CASSGTSGSSGELFF.

CDR3 in DNA: TGTGCCAGCAGTGGTATTTCAAGCTCCTACGAGCAGTACTTC. As protein: CASSGISSSYEQYF. This sequence joins TRBV6-1 and TRBJ2-7; D gene unclear. The V end was cut by 4 bases, the J end by 0 bases, with 10 bases between. CDR3 length equals 14 residues. Germline-derived CDR1 and CDR2 are MNHNS and SASEGT.

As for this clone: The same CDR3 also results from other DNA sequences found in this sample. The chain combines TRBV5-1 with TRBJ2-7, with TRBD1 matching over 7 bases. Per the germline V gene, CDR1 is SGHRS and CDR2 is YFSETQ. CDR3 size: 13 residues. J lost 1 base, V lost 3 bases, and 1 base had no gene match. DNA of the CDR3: TGCGCCAGCAGCTCGGGACAGTCCTACGAGCAGTACTTC. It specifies CASSSGQSYEQYF.

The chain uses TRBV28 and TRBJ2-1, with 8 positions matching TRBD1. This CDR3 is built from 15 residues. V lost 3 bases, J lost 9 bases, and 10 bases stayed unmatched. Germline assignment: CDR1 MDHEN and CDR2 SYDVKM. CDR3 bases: TGTGCCAGCAGTTTTGAGACAGGGGAGTGGAGTGAGCAGTTCTTC. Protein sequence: CASSFETGEWSEQFF.